This T cell receptor beta chain was captured by sequencing in a study of blood T cell repertoires in COVID-19. Whole-study context: Sites across the United States, Italy and Spain contributed samples from acute and convalescent COVID-19. In each case, the material was cDNA or gDNA derived from T cells, B-cell-depleted T cells, or PBMCs.

Trimming took 1 base from V and 2 from J; bases not matched to a gene: 5. There are 16 residues in the CDR3. The V gene's germline CDR1 is SGHDN and CDR2 FVKESK. Using immunoSEQ multiplex PCR, the repertoire was profiled, and TCRdb retains in-frame clones only, with some absent. The sample lists 25,000 to 30,000 clones, more than 80% occurring once. The sequenced material came from peripheral blood. The clonotype comes from a man aged 55 to 70 with acute or convalescent COVID-19. The chain combines TRBV14 with TRBJ2-5, with 9 nucleotides matching TRBD2. The DNA of the CDR3 is TGTGCCAGCAGCCAAGGAGCGCGGGAGGGTCAAGAGACCCAGTACTTC. Protein sequence: CASSQGAREGQETQYF.